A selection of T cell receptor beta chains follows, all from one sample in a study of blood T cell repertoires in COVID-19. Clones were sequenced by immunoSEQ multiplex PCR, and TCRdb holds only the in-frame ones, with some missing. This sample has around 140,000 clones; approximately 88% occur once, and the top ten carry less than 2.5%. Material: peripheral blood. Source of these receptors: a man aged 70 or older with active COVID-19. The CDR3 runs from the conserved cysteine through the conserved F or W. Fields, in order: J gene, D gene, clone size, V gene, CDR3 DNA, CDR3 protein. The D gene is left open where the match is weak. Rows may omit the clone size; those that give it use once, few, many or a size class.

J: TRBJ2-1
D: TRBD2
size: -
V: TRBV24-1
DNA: TGTGCCACCAGTGATTCCCGACTAGCCAGTAACAATGAGCAGTTCTTC
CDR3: CATSDSRLASNNEQFF

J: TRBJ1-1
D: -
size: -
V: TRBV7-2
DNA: TGTGCCAGCAGCTCCATGACGACAGGAAACACTGAAGCTTTCTTT
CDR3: CASSSMTTGNTEAFF

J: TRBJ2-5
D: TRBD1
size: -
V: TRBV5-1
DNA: TGCGCCAGCAGCCTCCGACAGGGGCAGATGGAGACCCAGTACTTC
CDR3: CASSLRQGQMETQYF

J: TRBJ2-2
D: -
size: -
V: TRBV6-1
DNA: TGTGCCAGCAGTGGGTTGACAGCTCCGAACACCGGGGAGCTGTTTTTT
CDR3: CASSGLTAPNTGELFF

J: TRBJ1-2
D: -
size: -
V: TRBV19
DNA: TGTGCCAGTAGTCCCCAGGGGCGCGGTGGCTACACCTTC
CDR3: CASSPQGRGGYTF

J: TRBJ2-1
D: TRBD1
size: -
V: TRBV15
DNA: TGTGCCACCAGCAGAAGCCAAACCGGGACAGGGTCATACAATGAGCAGTTCTTC
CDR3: CATSRSQTGTGSYNEQFF

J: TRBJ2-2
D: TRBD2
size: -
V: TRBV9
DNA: TGTGCCAGCAGCGGATCATTTAGCGGGAGGAAGGTCGGGGAGCTGTTTTTT
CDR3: CASSGSFSGRKVGELFF

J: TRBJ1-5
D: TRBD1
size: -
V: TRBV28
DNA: TGTGCCAGCAGGGGGACAGGGGGCGCGGGTCAGCCCCAGCATTTT
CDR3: CASRGTGGAGQPQHF

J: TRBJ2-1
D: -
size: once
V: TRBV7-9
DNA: TGTGCCAGCAGCTTACCCCAAAAGCGGAGCTCCTACAATGAGCAGTTCTTC
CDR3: CASSLPQKRSSYNEQFF

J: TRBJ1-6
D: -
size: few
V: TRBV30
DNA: TGTGCCTGGGCCGAGAATTCACCCCTCCACTTT
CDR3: CAWAENSPLHF

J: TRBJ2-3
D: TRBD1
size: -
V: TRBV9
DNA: TGTGCCAGCAGCGTAGGACCCAGGTGGACAGGACGCACAGATACGCAGTATTTT
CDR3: CASSVGPRWTGRTDTQYF

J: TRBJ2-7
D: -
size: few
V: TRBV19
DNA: TGTGCCAGTAGTGCGGAGAGATACTACGAGCAGTACTTC
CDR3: CASSAERYYEQYF

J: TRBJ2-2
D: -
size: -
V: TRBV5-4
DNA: TGTGCCAGCAGCTTGTATAGGAACACCGGGGAGCTGTTTTTT
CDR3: CASSLYRNTGELFF

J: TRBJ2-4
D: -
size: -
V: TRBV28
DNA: TGTGCCAGCAGCTCCACTACTAGACGGGCGGGGAACATTCAGTACTTC
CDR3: CASSSTTRRAGNIQYF

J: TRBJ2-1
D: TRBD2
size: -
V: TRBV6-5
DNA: TGTGCCAGCAGTCCCGGGACTAGCGGGACATGGGAGCAGTTCTTC
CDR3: CASSPGTSGTWEQFF

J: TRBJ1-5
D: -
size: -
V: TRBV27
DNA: TGTGCCAGCAGTTTTGAGGGTGGCAATCAGCCCCAGCATTTT
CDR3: CASSFEGGNQPQHF

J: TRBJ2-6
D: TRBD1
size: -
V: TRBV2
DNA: TGTGCCAGCAGCTACATTACCGGGACAGGCAGCTCTGGGGCCAACGTCCTGACTTTC
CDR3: CASSYITGTGSSGANVLTF

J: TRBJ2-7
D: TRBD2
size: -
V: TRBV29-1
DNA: TGCAGCGTTGAGACTAGCGCCTCCTACGAGCAGTACTTC
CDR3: CSVETSASYEQYF

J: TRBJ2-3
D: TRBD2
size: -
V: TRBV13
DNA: TGTGCCAGCAGACCCCGGGGGGGCACAGATACGCAGTATTTT
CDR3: CASRPRGGTDTQYF

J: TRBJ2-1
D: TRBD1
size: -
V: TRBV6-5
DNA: TGTGCCAGCAAATTGGACAGGGGTAACTACAATGAGCAGTTCTTC
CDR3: CASKLDRGNYNEQFF

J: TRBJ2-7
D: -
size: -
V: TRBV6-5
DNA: TGTGCCAGCAAAAGTATGGCGGGACCCTACGAGCAGTACTTC
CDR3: CASKSMAGPYEQYF

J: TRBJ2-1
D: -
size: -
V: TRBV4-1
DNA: TGCGCCAGCAGTCCGAAAACAGGGTCGATGCAGTTCTTC
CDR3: CASSPKTGSMQFF

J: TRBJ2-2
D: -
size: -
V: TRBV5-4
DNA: TGTGCCAGCACCCTGGATCCGGGGGCGAACACCGGGGAGCTGTTTTTT
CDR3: CASTLDPGANTGELFF

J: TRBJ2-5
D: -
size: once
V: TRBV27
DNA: TGTGCCAGCAGTTTCCGGGTCCAAGAGACCCAGTACTTC
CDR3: CASSFRVQETQYF

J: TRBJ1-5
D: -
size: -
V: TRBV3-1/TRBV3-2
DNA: TGTGCCAGCAGCCAAGGGCTCCCGGGAGGCAATCAGCCCCAGCATTTT
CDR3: CASSQGLPGGNQPQHF

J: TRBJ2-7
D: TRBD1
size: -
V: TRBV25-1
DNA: TGTGCCAGCGAGGACAGGGGTGAGCAGTACTTC
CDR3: CASEDRGEQYF

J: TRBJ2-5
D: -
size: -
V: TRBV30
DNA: TGTGCCTGGAGGGGCGACAGAACCAGGGAGACCCAGTACTTC
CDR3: CAWRGDRTRETQYF

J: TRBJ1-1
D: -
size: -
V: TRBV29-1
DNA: TGCAGCGTCAAGGGACTGGTGGGCACTGAAGCTTTCTTT
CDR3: CSVKGLVGTEAFF

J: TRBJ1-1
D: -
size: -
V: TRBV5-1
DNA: TGCGCCAGCAGCTTGGAAGGGGGAGGGGACACTGAAGCTTTCTTT
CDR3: CASSLEGGGDTEAFF

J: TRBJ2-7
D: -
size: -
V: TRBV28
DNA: TGTGCCAGCAGTTTAAAGGAGTTTGGTAGGGGGACCCCCTACGAGCAGTACTTC
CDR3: CASSLKEFGRGTPYEQYF

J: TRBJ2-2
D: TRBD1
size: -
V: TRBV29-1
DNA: TGCAGCGTTGGTGACAGGGGGAACACCGGGGAGCTGTTTTTT
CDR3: CSVGDRGNTGELFF

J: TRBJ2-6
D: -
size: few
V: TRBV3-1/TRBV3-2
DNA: TGTGCCAGCAGCCAGTATGTAACTGGGGCCAACGTCCTGACTTTC
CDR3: CASSQYVTGANVLTF

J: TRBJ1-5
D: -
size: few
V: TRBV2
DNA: TGTGCCAGCAGAGTAGATTTGGATCAGCCCCAGCATTTT
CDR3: CASRVDLDQPQHF

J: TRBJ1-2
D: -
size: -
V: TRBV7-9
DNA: TGTGCCAGCAGCCAGACAGTAAACCGTCCCACTCCCTCCTATGGCTACACCTTC
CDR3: CASSQTVNRPTPSYGYTF

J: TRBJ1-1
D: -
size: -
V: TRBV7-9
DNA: TGTGCCAGCAGCCCCCCGGGACAACGGAACACTGAAGCTTTCTTT
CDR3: CASSPPGQRNTEAFF

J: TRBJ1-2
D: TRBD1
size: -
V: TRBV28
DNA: TGTGCCAGCAGTCCGGGACAGTCTAACTATGGCTACACCTTC
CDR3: CASSPGQSNYGYTF

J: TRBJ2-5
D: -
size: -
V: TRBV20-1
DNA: TGCAGTGCTCTTCCCTTCCAGTACTTC
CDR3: CSALPFQYF

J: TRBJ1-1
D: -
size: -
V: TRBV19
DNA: TGTGCCAGTAGTATAGATCTGGGGCAGAACACTGAAGCTTTCTTT
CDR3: CASSIDLGQNTEAFF

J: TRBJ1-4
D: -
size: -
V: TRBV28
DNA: TGTGCCAGCAGCATACAGGGCCATAATGAAAAACTGTTTTTT
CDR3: CASSIQGHNEKLFF

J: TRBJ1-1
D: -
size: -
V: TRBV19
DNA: TGTGCCAGTATTCGGCAGGGGCGAACTGAAGCTTTCTTT
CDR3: CASIRQGRTEAFF

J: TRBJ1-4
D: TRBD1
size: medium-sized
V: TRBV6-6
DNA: TGTGCCAGCAGTCAAACCGCCTCGGGACAGTGGAATGAAAAACTGTTTTTT
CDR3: CASSQTASGQWNEKLFF

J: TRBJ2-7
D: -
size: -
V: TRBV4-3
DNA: TGCGCCAGCAGCCAAGATACAGGGAGGGTCGAGCAGTACTTC
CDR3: CASSQDTGRVEQYF

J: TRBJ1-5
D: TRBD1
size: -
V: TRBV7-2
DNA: TGTGCCAGCAGCTTAGCGACAGGGGGTCAGCCCCAGCATTTT
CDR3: CASSLATGGQPQHF

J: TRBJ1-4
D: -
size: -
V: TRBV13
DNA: TGTGCCAGCAGCCAAGGACAGACTAATGAAAAACTGTTTTTT
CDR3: CASSQGQTNEKLFF

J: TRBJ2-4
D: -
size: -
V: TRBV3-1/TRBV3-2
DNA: TGTGCCAGCGGTGGACTAGCCAAAAACATTCAGTACTTC
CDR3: CASGGLAKNIQYF

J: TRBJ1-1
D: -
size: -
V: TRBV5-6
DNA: TGTGCCAGCAGCCCTGGTAGCACTGAAGCTTTCTTT
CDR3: CASSPGSTEAFF

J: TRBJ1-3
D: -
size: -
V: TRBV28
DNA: TGTGCCAGCAGTATTTCCGGACTTTCCTCTGGAAACACCATATATTTT
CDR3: CASSISGLSSGNTIYF

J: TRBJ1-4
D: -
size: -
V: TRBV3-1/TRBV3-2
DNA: TGTGCCAGCAGCCGGGCGGGGGGGACTGGCGAAAAACTGTTTTTT
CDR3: CASSRAGGTGEKLFF

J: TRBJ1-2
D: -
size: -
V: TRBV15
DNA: TGTGCCACCAGCAGGGGAGACGGTAACTATGGCTACACCTTC
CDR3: CATSRGDGNYGYTF

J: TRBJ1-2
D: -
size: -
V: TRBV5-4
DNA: TGTGCCAGCAAAAGTAGGCCCGAGGATGGCTACACCTTC
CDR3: CASKSRPEDGYTF

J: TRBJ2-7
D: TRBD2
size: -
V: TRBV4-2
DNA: TGTGCCAGCAGCCAAGATTCGACTAGCGGGAGCTACGAGCAGTACTTC
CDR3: CASSQDSTSGSYEQYF

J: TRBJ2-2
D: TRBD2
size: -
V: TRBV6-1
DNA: TGTGCCAGCAGTGCGGGGGGGATGGTGCTCACCGGGGAGCTGTTTTTT
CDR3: CASSAGGMVLTGELFF

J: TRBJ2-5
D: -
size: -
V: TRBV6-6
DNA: TGTGCCAGCATCCGGGACTTTCAAGAGACCCAGTACTTC
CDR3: CASIRDFQETQYF

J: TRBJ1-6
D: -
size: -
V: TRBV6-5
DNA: TGTGCCAGCGGACGAGGACAGTATAATTCACCCCTCCACTTT
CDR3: CASGRGQYNSPLHF

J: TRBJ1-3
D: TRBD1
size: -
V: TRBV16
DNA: TGTGCCAGCAGCCGGGACAGCCTCTCTGGAAACACCATATATTTT
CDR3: CASSRDSLSGNTIYF

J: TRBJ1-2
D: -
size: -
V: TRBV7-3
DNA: TGTGCCAGCAGCGTCAAAAGTGGACTGGGCTCGTACACCTTC
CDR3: CASSVKSGLGSYTF